A selection of T cell receptor beta chains follows, all from one sample in a study of multiple sclerosis patients with progressive multifocal leukoencephalopathy. Measured with immunoSEQ multiplex PCR; TCRdb has only the in-frame clones, and not every one. Counted here are some 31,000 clones, about 91% occurring once; the ten biggest clones make up around 1.4%. The sample comprised PBMCs. All receptors come from a human donor with multiple sclerosis. The CDR3 runs from the conserved cysteine through the conserved F or W. Each record gives: CDR3 length, J gene, V gene, clone size, D gene, CDR3 protein, CDR3 DNA. D genes are given only for firm matches. Clone size is shown for a subset of rows, as once, few, many or a class of expanded clone.

>17|TRBJ2-1|TRBV4-1|-|TRBD2
CASSQDPAGGLGHEQFF
TGCGCCAGCAGCCAAGATCCAGCGGGAGGACTCGGCCATGAGCAGTTCTTC
>14|TRBJ1-3|TRBV9|-|-
CASSPLGSGNTIYF
TGTGCCAGCAGCCCATTAGGGTCTGGAAACACCATATATTTT
>14|TRBJ2-2|TRBV28|-|-
CASSHLTGTGELFF
TGTGCCAGCAGCCATTTAACAGGAACCGGGGAGCTGTTTTTT
>14|TRBJ1-1|TRBV5-4|-|-
CASSLAQGNTEAFF
TGTGCCAGCAGCTTGGCCCAGGGAAACACTGAAGCTTTCTTT
>16|TRBJ1-5|TRBV19|-|-
CASSIVIGVTRQPQHF
TGTGCCAGTAGTATAGTGATTGGGGTTACGCGTCAGCCCCAGCATTTT
>18|TRBJ2-2|TRBV9|-|-
CASSRIQWRGANTGELFF
TGTGCCAGCAGTCGTATTCAGTGGCGCGGAGCGAACACCGGGGAGCTGTTTTTT
>15|TRBJ2-3|TRBV5-4|-|TRBD2
CASSLSGSVADTQYF
TGTGCCAGCAGCTTGAGCGGGAGTGTCGCAGATACGCAGTATTTT
>20|TRBJ2-1|TRBV4-1|-|TRBD2
CASSPKLAGGPVGSYNEQFF
TGCGCCAGCAGCCCGAAGTTAGCGGGAGGGCCGGTCGGCTCCTACAATGAGCAGTTCTTC
>16|TRBJ2-1|TRBV14|once|TRBD2
CASSQAGTSGNNEQFF
TGTGCCAGCAGCCAAGCCGGGACTAGCGGGAACAATGAGCAGTTCTTC
>12|TRBJ1-1|TRBV18|-|-
CASSPTNTEAFF
TGTGCCAGCTCACCAACGAACACTGAAGCTTTCTTT
>13|TRBJ2-7|TRBV29-1|-|-
CSVASRLLDEQYF
TGCAGCGTTGCCAGTAGACTCCTGGACGAGCAGTACTTC
>14|TRBJ1-2|TRBV27|-|-
CASSLRGANYGYTF
TGTGCCAGCAGTTTACGGGGAGCGAACTATGGCTACACCTTC
>16|TRBJ2-1|TRBV18|-|-
CASSPRTGSSYNEQFF
TGTGCCAGCTCACCACGAACCGGGAGCTCCTACAATGAGCAGTTCTTC
>13|TRBJ2-3|TRBV25-1|-|-
CASSQGNTDTQYF
TGTGCCAGCAGTCAAGGAAACACAGATACGCAGTATTTT
>14|TRBJ1-6|TRBV28|-|TRBD1
CASSLDREGSPLHF
TGTGCCAGCAGCCTCGACAGGGAGGGTTCACCCCTCCACTTT
>19|TRBJ1-5|TRBV7-8|-|-
CASSSRSRGGTLWNQPQHF
TGTGCCAGCAGCTCCCGATCGAGAGGTGGCACCCTATGGAATCAGCCCCAGCATTTT
>15|TRBJ1-3|TRBV5-1|-|TRBD1
CASSSATGVGNTIYF
TGCGCCAGCAGCTCGGCCACAGGGGTCGGAAACACCATATATTTT
>13|TRBJ2-1|TRBV27|once|-
CASSFLTSNEQFF
TGTGCCAGCAGTTTTTTGACTAGTAATGAGCAGTTCTTC
>13|TRBJ1-5|TRBV28|-|-
CASRQSSEQPQHF
TGTGCCAGTCGACAGAGTTCAGAACAGCCCCAGCATTTT
>14|TRBJ1-2|TRBV5-4|-|-
CASSLWTAGHGYTF
TGTGCCAGCAGCCTCTGGACGGCTGGGCATGGCTACACCTTC
>15|TRBJ1-5|TRBV7-6|-|-
CASSPLAGINQPQHF
TGTGCCAGCAGCCCCTTGGCAGGGATTAATCAGCCCCAGCATTTT
>15|TRBJ2-1|TRBV5-1|-|-
CASSPGGQGGYEQFF
TGCGCCAGCAGCCCCGGAGGACAGGGAGGGTATGAGCAGTTCTTC
>16|TRBJ1-6|TRBV7-2|-|-
CASSLVRAELYSPLHF
TGTGCCAGCAGCTTAGTACGGGCGGAACTATATTCACCCCTCCACTTT
>16|TRBJ2-1|TRBV14|-|-
CASSQPSQGSYNEQFF
TGTGCCAGCAGCCAACCAAGCCAGGGCTCCTACAATGAGCAGTTCTTC
>17|TRBJ1-2|TRBV10-2|-|TRBD1
CASSEWTGSRANYGYTF
TGCGCCAGCAGTGAGTGGACAGGATCTAGAGCTAACTATGGCTACACCTTC
>16|TRBJ1-3|TRBV5-1|-|-
CASSSNTDGSGNTIYF
TGCGCCAGCAGCTCAAATACCGACGGCTCTGGAAACACCATATATTTT
>13|TRBJ2-1|TRBV29-1|-|-
CSALRFRGNEQFF
TGCAGCGCACTCAGATTTAGGGGCAATGAGCAGTTCTTC
>12|TRBJ2-3|TRBV25-1|-|-
CASSEKGDTQYF
TGTGCCAGCAGCGAAAAGGGAGATACGCAGTATTTT
>15|TRBJ2-1|TRBV27|-|-
CASSLAGVAYNEQFF
TGTGCCAGCAGTTTGGCAGGGGTAGCCTACAATGAGCAGTTCTTC
>12|TRBJ2-7|TRBV6-5|-|-
CASRGSFEEQYF
TGTGCCAGCAGGGGCTCGTTTGAGGAGCAGTACTTC
>16|TRBJ2-1|TRBV4-2|-|-
CTSSQDIGASRNEQFF
TGTACCAGCAGCCAAGATATAGGGGCGAGTCGGAATGAGCAGTTCTTC
>16|TRBJ2-3|TRBV5-6|-|-
CASRLDPGTDSYTQYF
TGTGCCAGCAGACTAGATCCCGGGACTGATTCTTATACGCAGTATTTT
>12|TRBJ2-7|TRBV29-1|-|-
CSVEDGLLVGYF
TGCAGCGTTGAAGATGGTTTACTCGTTGGGTACTTC
>14|TRBJ1-1|TRBV7-2|-|-
CASSLGPMNTEAFF
TGTGCCAGCAGCCTAGGACCCATGAACACTGAAGCTTTCTTT
>14|TRBJ1-1|TRBV9|once|-
CASSVGGVVTEAFF
TGTGCCAGCAGCGTCGGGGGCGTAGTCACTGAAGCTTTCTTT
>13|TRBJ2-1|TRBV4-1|-|-
CASSYDAYNEQFF
TGCGCCAGCAGCTATGACGCGTACAATGAGCAGTTCTTC
>16|TRBJ2-7|TRBV15|-|TRBD1
CATRLGQGQRLGEQYF
TGTGCCACCAGACTCGGACAGGGACAGAGGCTAGGCGAGCAGTACTTC
>15|TRBJ2-7|TRBV19|-|-
CASSMTRSGVYEQYF
TGTGCCAGTAGTATGACCAGGTCGGGAGTCTACGAGCAGTACTTC
>16|TRBJ1-3|TRBV5-6|-|-
CASSLRGASSGNTIYF
TGTGCCAGCAGCTTACGGGGAGCTAGCTCTGGAAACACCATATATTTT